Following are 12 T cell receptor beta chains from one sample sequenced in a study of graft-versus-host responses after intestinal transplantation. Repertoires were generated with immunoSEQ multiplex PCR, while TCRdb's copy carries only in-frame clones and drops some. The sample consists of about 91,000 clones, around 93% of them appearing once. These receptors have no known antigen. Specimen: unstimulated CD4+ T cells sorted from spleen or lymph node cells, collected before transplant. The receptors come from a human donor who was the organ donor for an intestinal transplant.

The gene calls are TRBV5-8 and TRBJ1-2; the D gene is possibly TRBD1 (6 bases). The CDR3 extends over 14 amino acids. Trimming left V 0 bases short and J 4 bases short, with 10 bases between. Germline assignment: CDR1 SGHTS and CDR2 YDEGEE. The CDR3 region has the DNA TGTGCCAGCAGCTTGGCCCGGACAGTCTATGGCTACACCTTC. Protein: CASSLARTVYGYTF.

The J gene is TRBJ2-1, the V gene TRBV11-2; 11 nucleotides agree with TRBD2. V trimming: 5 bases; J trimming: 3 bases; junction bases outside the gene matches: 9. Germline-derived CDR1 and CDR2 are SGHAT and FQNNGV. The CDR3 is made up of 17 amino acids. The chain's CDR3 is CASSRNLAGGYYNEQFF. The CDR3 DNA is TGTGCCAGCAGCAGAAATTTAGCGGGGGGGTACTACAATGAGCAGTTCTTC.

The J gene is TRBJ2-7, the V gene TRBV12-5; a weak D match, TRBD2 (5 bases). CDR1 is LGHNT, CDR2 FRNRAP, per germline. The V and J ends lost 6 bases and 1 base respectively, with 10 bases between them. This CDR3 comprises 13 residues. Here the CDR3 DNA reads TGTGCTAGTGGACCAAGCGGTTCCTACGAGCAGTACTTC. Residues: CASGPSGSYEQYF.

The rearrangement joins TRBV27 to TRBJ2-7, with D tentatively TRBD1 (6 bases). Germline V CDR1 and CDR2: MNHEY, SMNVEV (reference sequence). Trimming stripped 2 bases from V and 4 bases from J, with 12 bases between. The CDR3 extends over 14 amino acids. CDR3 amino acids: CASSLQGRLYEQYF. For the CDR3, the DNA is TGTGCCAGCAGTTTACAGGGGAGACTATACGAGCAGTACTTC.

V is TRBV5-1 and J is TRBJ2-5; D perhaps matches TRBD1 (6 bases). Germline V lookup: CDR1 SGHRS, CDR2 YFSETQ. CDR3 size: 13 residues. Trimming left V 6 bases short and J 6 bases short, with 15 bases between. As DNA, the CDR3 is TGCGCCAGCACTTTCGACAGGACAAAGACCCAGTACTTC. Residues: CASTFDRTKTQYF.

The V and J genes are TRBV5-1 and TRBJ2-1; D perhaps matches TRBD2 (5 bases). Germline V lookup: CDR1 SGHRS, CDR2 YFSETQ. This CDR3 comprises 16 residues. The V and J ends lost 4 bases and 5 bases respectively, with 19 bases between them. CDR3 bases: TGCGCCAGCAGCCCTACTAGACACTCCTTCGACAATGAGCAGTTCTTC. It codes for CASSPTRHSFDNEQFF.

The genes are TRBV21-1 and TRBJ1-1. TRBV21-1 is designated a pseudogene. The CDR3 is 16 residues long. CDR3 in DNA: TGTGCCAGCAGCAAAATGGAGGCCCGGGGGAACACTGAAGCTTTCTTT. This codes for CASSKMEARGNTEAFF.

This sequence joins TRBV27 and TRBJ2-1; 12 bases fit TRBD1. Germline V CDR1 and CDR2: MNHEY, SMNVEV (reference sequence). CDR3 length equals 17 residues. V shed 11 bases and J 10 bases; nucleotides not matched to a gene: 21. This CDR3 reads CAGKPSSGTGGRGEQFF. In DNA, the CDR3 is TGTGCCGGCAAGCCATCATCCGGGACAGGGGGCCGGGGGGAGCAGTTCTTC.

This rearrangement joins TRBV29-1 to TRBJ2-3; a weak D match, TRBD2 (6 bases). The V and J ends lost 4 bases and 8 bases respectively, with 22 bases between them. The CDR3 has 15 residues. CDR1 is SQVTM and CDR2 is ANQGSEA in the germline V gene. Written as DNA, the CDR3 is TGCAGCGTTGTTCCCCCTAGCGAGGAAATTGGTACGCAGTATTTT. It specifies CSVVPPSEEIGTQYF.

V usage is TRBV10-3 and J usage is TRBJ1-4; maybe TRBD1 (5 bases). Trimming took off 7 bases at V and 8 bases at J, with 14 bases between the two ends. The CDR3 has 13 amino acids. CDR1 is ENHRY, CDR2 SYGVKD, per germline. CDR3 region: CAITPGLGEKLFF. CDR3 nucleotide sequence: TGTGCCATCACCCCGGGACTAGGGGAAAAACTGTTTTTT.

This clone was seen just once. This sample includes further DNA sequences coding for the same CDR3. V is TRBV14 and J is TRBJ2-7; TRBD2 aligns across 8 bases. Germline CDR1 SGHDN, CDR2 FVKESK. This CDR3 contains 17 residues. The ends lost 4 bases at V and 0 bases at J; junction bases unmatched: 11. CDR3 region: CASSPGTSGSSSYEQYF. Written as DNA, the CDR3 is TGTGCCAGCAGCCCTGGGACTAGTGGATCGAGCTCCTACGAGCAGTACTTC.

The V call is TRBV11-3, the J call TRBJ2-7, with no clear D. CDR1 is SGHNT and CDR2 is YENEEA in the germline V gene. The CDR3 covers 17 residues. V shed 2 bases and J shed 0 bases, with 17 bases lying between them. The chain's CDR3 is CASSLLSRGRSSYEQYF. The CDR3 region has the DNA TGTGCCAGCAGCTTATTATCCCGAGGTAGGAGCTCCTACGAGCAGTACTTC.